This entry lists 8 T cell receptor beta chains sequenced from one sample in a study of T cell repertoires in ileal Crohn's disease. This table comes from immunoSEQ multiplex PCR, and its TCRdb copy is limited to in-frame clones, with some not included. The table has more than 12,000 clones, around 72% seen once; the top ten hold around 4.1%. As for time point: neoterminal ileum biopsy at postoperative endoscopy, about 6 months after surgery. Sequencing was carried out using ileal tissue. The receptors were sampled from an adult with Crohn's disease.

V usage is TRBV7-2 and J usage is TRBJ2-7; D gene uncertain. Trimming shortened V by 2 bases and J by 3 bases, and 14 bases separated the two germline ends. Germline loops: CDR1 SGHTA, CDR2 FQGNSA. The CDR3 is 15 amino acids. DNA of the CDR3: TGTGCCAGCAGCTTAACGGCCGGACCCAACTACGAGCAGTACTTC. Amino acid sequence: CASSLTAGPNYEQYF.

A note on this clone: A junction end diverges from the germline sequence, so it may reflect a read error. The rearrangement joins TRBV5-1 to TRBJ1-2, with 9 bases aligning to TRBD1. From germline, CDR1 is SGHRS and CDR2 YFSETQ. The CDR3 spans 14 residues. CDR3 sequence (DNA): TGTGCCAGCAGCCAACAGGGGGCGTATGATGGCTACACCTTC. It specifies CASSQQGAYDGYTF.

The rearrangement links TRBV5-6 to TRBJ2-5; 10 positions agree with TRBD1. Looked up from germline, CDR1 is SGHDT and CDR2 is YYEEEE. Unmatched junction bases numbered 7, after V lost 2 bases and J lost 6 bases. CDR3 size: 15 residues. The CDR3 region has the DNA TGTGCCAGCAGCTTAATGACAGGGGGCGAGAAGACCCAGTACTTC. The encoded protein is CASSLMTGGEKTQYF.

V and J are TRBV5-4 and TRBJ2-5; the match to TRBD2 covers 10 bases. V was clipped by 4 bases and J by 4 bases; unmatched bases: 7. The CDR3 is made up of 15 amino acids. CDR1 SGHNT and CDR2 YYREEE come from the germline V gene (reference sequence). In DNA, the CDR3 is TGTGCCAGCAGCCCGTTAGCGGGGGGCCCAGAGACCCAGTACTTC. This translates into CASSPLAGGPETQYF.

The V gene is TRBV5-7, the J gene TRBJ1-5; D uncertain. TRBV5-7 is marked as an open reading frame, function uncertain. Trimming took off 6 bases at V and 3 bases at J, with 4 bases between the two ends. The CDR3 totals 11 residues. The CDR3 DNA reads TGTGCCAGCAAAACCAATCAGCCCCAGCATTTT. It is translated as CASKTNQPQHF.

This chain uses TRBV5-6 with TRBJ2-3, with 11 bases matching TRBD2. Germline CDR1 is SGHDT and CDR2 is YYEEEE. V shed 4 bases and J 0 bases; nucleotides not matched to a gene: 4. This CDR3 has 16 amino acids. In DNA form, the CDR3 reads TGTGCCAGCAGCGAAACTAGCGGGGGAAGCACAGATACGCAGTATTTT. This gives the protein CASSETSGGSTDTQYF.

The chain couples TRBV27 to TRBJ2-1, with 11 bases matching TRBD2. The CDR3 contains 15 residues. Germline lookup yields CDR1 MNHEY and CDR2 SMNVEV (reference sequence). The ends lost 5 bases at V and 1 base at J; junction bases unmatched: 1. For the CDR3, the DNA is TGTGCCAGCAGTAGACTAGCGGGATCCTACAATGAGCAGTTCTTC. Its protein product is CASSRLAGSYNEQFF.

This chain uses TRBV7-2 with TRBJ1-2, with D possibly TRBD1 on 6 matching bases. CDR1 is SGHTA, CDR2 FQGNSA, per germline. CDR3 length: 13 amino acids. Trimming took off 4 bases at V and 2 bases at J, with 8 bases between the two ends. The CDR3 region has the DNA TGTGCCAGCAGCTCCAGGGGAAACTATGGCTACACCTTC. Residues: CASSSRGNYGYTF.